The subject of this entry is one TCR beta chain. The data were produced by immunoSEQ multiplex PCR, yet TCRdb's version contains in-frame clones alone and is incomplete. Of approximately 130,000 clones in the sample, around four fifths are singletons; the top ten hold 20% to 25%. This entry is derived from a study of blood T cell repertoires in COVID-19. The CDR3 contains 12 residues. Germline CDR1 and CDR2: LGHDT and YNNKEL (reference sequence). V lost 4 bases and J lost 7, with 5 bases in between. Sequenced sample: peripheral blood. The source of this sequence is a human donor in a cohort sampled during active COVID-19. The chain joins TRBV3-1 (or the pseudogene TRBV3-2) to TRBJ1-6; no clear D. The CDR3 DNA reads as TGTGCCAGCAGCCTGCAGAATTCACCCCTCCACTTT. Residues: CASSLQNSPLHF.